A selection of T cell receptor beta chains follows, all from one sample in a study of beta chain features in type 1 diabetes. Generated by immunoSEQ multiplex PCR, the TCRdb table keeps only in-frame clones and is missing some. The data show some 700,000 clones, 13% seen once. The sample taken for sequencing was naive CD4+ T cells from blood. These receptors originate from a man between 18 and 29 years old with type 1 diabetes. Both conserved end residues are part of each CDR3. D genes are given only for firm matches. A clone size is listed for some rows: how often the clone was seen (once, few, many), or a class if it is expanded.

TRBV7-2,TRBJ2-1,-,-,CASSLRDYGLLKPYNEQFF,TGTGCCAGCAGCTTAAGGGATTATGGCCTTTTAAAACCCTACAATGAGCAGTTCTTC
TRBV13,TRBJ2-7,-,-,CASSLIRDFSYEQYF,TGTGCCAGCAGCTTAATACGGGACTTCTCGTACGAGCAGTACTTC
TRBV18,TRBJ1-2,few,-,CASSPPAGYGYTF,TGTGCCAGCTCACCGCCGGCCGGGTATGGCTACACCTTC
TRBV30,TRBJ1-5,few,TRBD1,CAWTPGTGIRQPQHF,TGTGCCTGGACCCCCGGGACAGGGATTCGTCAGCCCCAGCATTTT
TRBV14,TRBJ2-1,-,-,CASSNKSGVSYNEQFF,TGTGCCAGCAGCAACAAATCAGGGGTATCCTACAATGAGCAGTTCTTC
TRBV5-1,TRBJ2-3,few,TRBD1,CASSYATGSTDTQYF,TGCGCCAGCAGCTACGCGACAGGGAGCACAGATACGCAGTATTTT
TRBV11-3,TRBJ2-3,-,-,CASSLGLPGTDTQYF,TGTGCCAGCAGCTTAGGTTTACCGGGCACAGATACGCAGTATTTT
TRBV15,TRBJ1-1,-,-,CATSSAWGRYTMNTEAFF,TGTGCCACCAGCAGCGCTTGGGGACGTTATACCATGAACACTGAAGCTTTCTTT
TRBV30,TRBJ1-2,few,TRBD1,CAWRQGEDYGYTF,TGTGCCTGGAGACAGGGGGAGGACTATGGCTACACCTTC
TRBV6-5,TRBJ1-2,few,TRBD1,CASSSDRVGGYTF,TGTGCCAGCAGTTCCGACAGGGTGGGAGGCTACACCTTC
TRBV2,TRBJ2-5,few,-,CASSEQAAFQETQYF,TGTGCCAGCAGTGAACAGGCCGCCTTCCAAGAGACCCAGTACTTC
TRBV4-1,TRBJ2-1,few,-,CASSPGRNTRYNEQFF,TGCGCCAGCAGCCCGGGACGGAACACACGCTACAATGAGCAGTTCTTC
TRBV30,TRBJ1-1,few,-,CAWAPWGASTEAFF,TGTGCCTGGGCCCCTTGGGGGGCTAGCACTGAAGCTTTCTTT
TRBV30,TRBJ1-2,few,-,CAWSVTPYGRSPNYGYTF,TGTGCCTGGAGTGTGACACCTTATGGACGGAGTCCTAACTATGGCTACACCTTC
TRBV29-1,TRBJ2-5,few,-,CSVDGGPGETQYF,TGCAGCGTTGATGGGGGGCCAGGGGAGACCCAGTACTTC
TRBV4-1,TRBJ2-3,few,TRBD1,CASSPHRDRGDTQYF,TGCGCCAGCAGCCCTCACCGGGACAGGGGAGATACGCAGTATTTT
TRBV18,TRBJ2-5,few,-,CASSPMDGETQYF,TGTGCCAGCTCACCGATGGATGGAGAGACCCAGTACTTC
TRBV4-1,TRBJ2-1,few,TRBD1,CASSQDPGQSFRQFF,TGCGCCAGCAGCCAAGACCCGGGACAGTCTTTTCGGCAGTTCTTC
TRBV30,TRBJ2-5,-,-,CAWTRSGETQYF,TGTGCCTGGACGAGATCCGGAGAGACCCAGTACTTC
TRBV5-1,TRBJ1-2,-,-,CASTPSDRGPEGYTF,TGCGCCAGCACCCCCTCCGACCGGGGGCCTGAGGGCTACACCTTC
TRBV30,TRBJ2-7,few,-,CAHGRIGEQYF,TGTGCCCACGGACGGATCGGGGAGCAGTACTTC
TRBV6-1,TRBJ1-1,few,-,CASSEAGHFMNTEAFF,TGTGCCAGCAGTGAAGCGGGACACTTCATGAACACTGAAGCTTTCTTT
TRBV7-3,TRBJ2-2,-,TRBD2,CASSPGLAGAGELFF,TGTGCCAGCAGCCCCGGACTAGCGGGGGCCGGGGAGCTGTTTTTT
TRBV6-5,TRBJ1-2,-,TRBD1,CASRSDRAHGYTF,TGTGCCAGCAGGTCGGACAGGGCGCATGGCTACACCTTC
TRBV2,TRBJ2-5,few,-,CASSWDTQETQYF,TGTGCCAGCAGTTGGGACACCCAAGAGACCCAGTACTTC
TRBV5-6,TRBJ1-2,few,TRBD1,CASSSDRGNYGYTF,TGTGCCAGCAGCTCGGACAGGGGTAATTATGGCTACACCTTC
TRBV7-3,TRBJ2-2,few,-,CASSVQGTGELFF,TGTGCCAGCAGCGTACAGGGTACCGGGGAGCTGTTTTTT
TRBV5-1,TRBJ1-1,-,-,CASSSAYEAFF,TGCGCCAGCAGCTCCGCCTACGAAGCTTTCTTT
TRBV11-1,TRBJ2-7,few,-,CASSLVGRGEQYF,TGTGCCAGCAGCTTAGTGGGGCGCGGCGAGCAGTACTTC
TRBV5-8,TRBJ1-5,-,TRBD1,CASSLWGQGYNQPQHF,TGTGCCAGCAGCTTGTGGGGACAGGGATACAATCAGCCCCAGCATTTT
TRBV10-3,TRBJ2-5,few,TRBD2,CAINERGNQETQYF,TGTGCCATAAACGAGCGGGGAAACCAAGAGACCCAGTACTTC
TRBV13,TRBJ1-2,-,TRBD1,CASSRTGDGYTF,TGTGCCAGCAGCAGGACAGGGGATGGCTACACCTTC
TRBV5-1,TRBJ2-1,-,-,CASHGARPDNEQFF,TGCGCCAGCCACGGGGCTCGACCTGACAATGAGCAGTTCTTC
TRBV7-2,TRBJ2-5,few,-,CASSLVTETQYF,TGTGCCAGCAGCTTAGTAACGGAGACCCAGTACTTC
TRBV28,TRBJ2-7,few,-,CASSPTGLLSSYEQYF,TGTGCCAGCAGCCCCACAGGACTCCTCAGCTCCTACGAGCAGTACTTC
TRBV9,TRBJ2-5,-,-,CASSVEGGVETQYF,TGTGCCAGCAGCGTAGAGGGCGGGGTAGAGACCCAGTACTTC
TRBV30,TRBJ2-2,-,TRBD1,CAWTGGLITGELFF,TGTGCCTGGACAGGGGGATTAATCACCGGGGAGCTGTTTTTT
TRBV7-9,TRBJ2-5,-,-,CASSSGRTRAEGETQYF,TGTGCCAGCAGCTCCGGACGGACACGGGCTGAGGGGGAGACCCAGTACTTC
TRBV29-1,TRBJ1-1,-,-,CSVGAYLEAFF,TGCAGCGTTGGCGCATATCTGGAAGCTTTCTTT
TRBV5-1,TRBJ2-3,few,TRBD2,CASSDGASGGTDTQYF,TGCGCCAGCAGCGATGGAGCTAGCGGGGGCACAGATACGCAGTATTTT
TRBV6-5,TRBJ1-2,-,-,CASSRSDSLYGYTF,TGTGCCAGCAGCCGATCGGACAGCCTCTATGGCTACACCTTC
TRBV5-1,TRBJ1-2,-,-,CASSLDGRPGYGYTF,TGCGCCAGCAGCTTGGATGGAAGACCTGGATATGGCTACACCTTC
TRBV5-8,TRBJ1-1,-,-,CASSLLGGNTEAFF,TGTGCCAGCAGCTTGTTGGGAGGGAACACTGAAGCTTTCTTT
TRBV30,TRBJ1-3,-,-,CAWSVQGPGNTIYF,TGTGCCTGGAGTGTACAGGGACCTGGAAACACCATATATTTT
TRBV18,TRBJ2-2,-,-,CASSPQVGDTGELFF,TGTGCCAGCTCACCACAGGTCGGGGACACCGGGGAGCTGTTTTTT
TRBV5-4,TRBJ2-4,few,-,CASSTGRIAKNIQYF,TGTGCCAGCAGCACGGGACGGATAGCCAAAAACATTCAGTACTTC
TRBV5-1,TRBJ2-5,-,TRBD1,CASSRDRGETQYF,TGCGCCAGCAGCCGGGACAGGGGAGAGACCCAGTACTTC
TRBV29-1,TRBJ1-1,-,TRBD1,CSVLPTGVDATEAFF,TGCAGCGTCCTACCGACAGGGGTGGACGCCACTGAAGCTTTCTTT
TRBV2,TRBJ1-2,few,-,CASRRGLYGYTF,TGTGCCAGCAGAAGGGGTCTCTATGGCTACACCTTC
TRBV7-9,TRBJ2-3,-,TRBD1,CASSFRQGFDPDTQYF,TGTGCCAGCAGTTTTAGACAGGGGTTCGACCCAGATACGCAGTATTTT
TRBV25-1,TRBJ1-5,-,-,CASSGGSNQPQHF,TGTGCCAGCAGTGGGGGTAGCAATCAGCCCCAGCATTTT
TRBV27,TRBJ1-2,-,TRBD1,CASRLTGGGSYGYTF,TGTGCCAGCAGGTTGACAGGGGGCGGGAGCTATGGCTACACCTTC
TRBV7-2,TRBJ1-2,few,-,CASSSDFNYGYTF,TGTGCCAGCAGCTCGGACTTCAACTATGGCTACACCTTC
TRBV5-6,TRBJ2-7,-,-,CASSFGGKYEQYF,TGTGCCAGCAGCTTTGGGGGAAAATACGAGCAGTACTTC
TRBV5-5,TRBJ1-1,few,TRBD1,CASSSGRTGEAFF,TGTGCCAGCAGCTCGGGACGGACAGGGGAAGCTTTCTTT